This is a list of T cell receptor beta chains from one sample in a study of Ad26.COV2.S vaccination and SARS-CoV-2 variants. The method was immunoSEQ multiplex PCR; TCRdb's version includes in-frame clones alone and lacks a portion of them. The repertoire includes roughly 510,000 clones, 70% to 90% of them detected once, and 9.5% to 15% sits in the top ten. The specimen was peripheral blood, collected in a trial of Ad26.COV2.S vaccine versus placebo. The receptors here all came from a person between 18 and 65 years old who received the Ad26.COV2.S COVID-19 vaccine or a placebo. Both conserved end residues are part of each CDR3. A D gene is named only where the DNA matches it firmly. Some rows mark clone size as missing; the rest say once, few, many or name a class of expanded clone.

. TRBJ1-6 TRBV5-1 . CASSLSRDHSPLHF TGCGCCAGCAGCTTGTCGCGGGATCATTCACCCCTCCACTTT
. TRBJ2-1 TRBV1 . CTSSQVGTLSSYNEQFF TGCACCAGCAGCCAAGTCGGGACGCTTAGCTCCTACAATGAGCAGTTCTTC
. TRBJ1-1 TRBV6-4 . CASSVKGGTEAFF TGTGCCAGCAGTGTGAAGGGCGGGACTGAAGCTTTCTTT
once TRBJ1-5 TRBV19 TRBD1 CASSRTGSLSNQPQHF TGTGCCAGTAGTAGGACAGGCAGCCTTAGCAATCAGCCCCAGCATTTT
. TRBJ2-1 TRBV5-4 TRBD2 CASSTGLGEQFF TGTGCCAGCAGCACTGGACTAGGTGAGCAGTTCTTC
. TRBJ1-2 TRBV7-2 TRBD1 CASSRGAGGTNYGYTF TGTGCCAGCAGCCGTGGTGCAGGGGGGACAAACTATGGCTACACCTTC
. TRBJ2-5 TRBV28 . CASSFRRMYEETQYF TGTGCCAGCAGTTTCCGGCGGATGTACGAGGAGACCCAGTACTTC
. TRBJ2-1 TRBV9 . CASTSGPTDKRGVFF TGTGCCAGCACCTCCGGGCCTACCGATAAGCGTGGCGTGTTCTTC
. TRBJ1-2 TRBV19 . CASSTRIGNNYGYTF TGTGCCAGTAGTACCCGAATCGGTAATAACTATGGCTACACCTTC
. TRBJ2-3 TRBV5-1 . CASSTGTYGTDTQYF TGCGCCAGCAGCACTGGGACATACGGCACAGATACGCAGTATTTT
. TRBJ2-7 TRBV12-3/TRBV12-4 . CASSLISYEQYF TGTGCCAGCAGCCTCATTTCCTACGAGCAGTACTTC
. TRBJ1-6 TRBV5-6 TRBD1 CASSLGTANSPLHF TGTGCCAGCAGCCTCGGGACAGCTAATTCACCCCTCCACTTT
. TRBJ1-6 TRBV30 TRBD1 CAWSQGGGSPLHF TGTGCCTGGAGTCAGGGGGGAGGTTCACCCCTCCACTTT
. TRBJ2-5 TRBV30 TRBD2 CAWGTSGKQSETQYF TGTGCCTGGGGGACTAGCGGGAAACAATCAGAGACCCAGTACTTC
. TRBJ2-4 TRBV19 . CASSIDFAITGSAKNIQYF TGTGCCAGTAGTATAGATTTTGCCATCACAGGGTCCGCCAAAAACATTCAGTACTTC
. TRBJ2-7 TRBV19 . CASSPLGSGEQYF TGTGCCAGTAGCCCGCTCGGGAGCGGCGAGCAGTACTTC
few TRBJ1-2 TRBV7-9 . CASSTQGNYGYTF TGTGCCAGCAGCACACAGGGAAACTATGGCTACACCTTC
. TRBJ1-1 TRBV2 . CASSYIKQGVEAFF TGTGCCAGCAGTTACATTAAACAGGGCGTCGAAGCTTTCTTT
. TRBJ2-7 TRBV5-4 . CASSPDRDTLREQYF TGTGCCAGCAGCCCCGACCGGGACACACTCCGAGAGCAGTACTTC
many TRBJ1-2 TRBV7-9 TRBD1 CASSTRQGRNYGYTF TGTGCCAGCAGCACTCGACAGGGGAGGAACTATGGCTACACCTTC
. TRBJ2-7 TRBV5-1 TRBD1 CASSSSGTGGLEQYF TGCGCCAGCAGCTCCTCCGGGACAGGGGGCCTCGAGCAGTACTTC
once TRBJ2-7 TRBV28 . CASSLWPQVPYEQYF TGTGCCAGCAGTTTATGGCCCCAAGTCCCCTACGAGCAGTACTTC
. TRBJ1-5 TRBV19 . CASSIGRGYSNQPQHF TGTGCCAGTAGTATCGGCAGGGGATATAGCAATCAGCCCCAGCATTTT
. TRBJ2-3 TRBV6-5 . CASSQGSTDTQYF TGTGCCAGCAGCCAGGGAAGCACAGATACGCAGTATTTT
. TRBJ2-2 TRBV18 . CASSPSNTGELFF TGTGCCAGCTCACCATCCAACACCGGGGAGCTGTTTTTT
. TRBJ1-1 TRBV27 TRBD1 CASSSRGTGVVLDTEAFF TGTGCCAGCAGTAGCCGTGGGACAGGGGTCGTTTTAGACACTGAAGCTTTCTTT
. TRBJ2-5 TRBV5-4 TRBD2 CASSRPLAEKETQYF TGTGCCAGCAGCCGCCCACTAGCGGAAAAAGAGACCCAGTACTTC
few TRBJ2-1 TRBV9 . CASSVGGADNEQFF TGTGCCAGCAGCGTAGGGGGGGCCGACAATGAGCAGTTCTTC
once TRBJ2-2 TRBV6-2/TRBV6-3 TRBD2 CASSYSRMSGGLFF TGTGCCAGCAGTTACTCTAGGATGAGCGGGGGGCTGTTTTTT
. TRBJ2-5 TRBV7-2 . CASSFPNGETQYF TGTGCCAGCAGCTTCCCCAACGGAGAGACCCAGTACTTC
. TRBJ1-5 TRBV28 . CASTKVENQHF TGTGCCAGCACCAAAGTGGAAAACCAGCATTTT
. TRBJ1-3 TRBV19 . CASSIGVGRSFGNTIYF TGTGCCAGTAGTATAGGAGTCGGCAGGTCGTTCGGAAACACCATATATTTT
. TRBJ2-3 TRBV7-9 . CASSLVGRSTDTQYF TGTGCCAGCAGCTTAGTGGGGCGGAGCACAGATACGCAGTATTTT
. TRBJ2-3 TRBV30 TRBD2 CAWSVQSGRADTQYF TGTGCCTGGAGTGTACAAAGCGGGAGGGCTGATACGCAGTATTTT
. TRBJ2-2 TRBV7-3 TRBD2 CASRVAGPGELFF TGTGCCAGCAGGGTAGCGGGGCCTGGGGAGCTGTTTTTT
once TRBJ1-6 TRBV14 TRBD1 CASSHRQGRDSPLHF TGTGCCAGCAGCCACAGACAGGGAAGGGACTCACCCCTCCACTTT
once TRBJ1-1 TRBV7-9 TRBD1 CASSLGQTNTEAFF TGTGCCAGCAGCCTGGGACAGACCAACACTGAAGCTTTCTTT
. TRBJ2-7 TRBV5-1 TRBD2 CASSFLAGGPRSEQYF TGCGCCAGCAGCTTCTTGGCGGGAGGGCCCCGTTCCGAGCAGTACTTC
. TRBJ2-7 TRBV6-5 . CASSPDSPYEQYF TGTGCCAGCAGCCCAGACAGCCCCTACGAGCAGTACTTC
. TRBJ2-1 TRBV30 TRBD2 CAWSLTGARLAGKGEQFF TGTGCCTGGAGTCTTACAGGGGCTCGGCTAGCGGGGAAGGGCGAGCAGTTCTTC
. TRBJ2-3 TRBV19 TRBD1 CASMTGNTQYF TGTGCCAGTATGACAGGGAATACGCAGTATTTT
once TRBJ2-1 TRBV5-5 . CASSVSNGAFEKFF TGTGCCAGCAGCGTATCAAACGGGGCTTTTGAGAAGTTCTTC
. TRBJ1-1 TRBV5-6 . CASSQDRQNEAFF TGTGCCAGCAGCCAGGACAGACAGAATGAAGCTTTCTTT